This T cell receptor (beta chain) was observed in a study of cytotoxic CD8 clonotypes in ibrutinib-treated CLL. Study as a whole: Among patients, around 25 responded partially and 2 completely; roughly 15 then stayed remitted and around twelve progressed after median 68 months. Study-wide results and limits: Public clonotypes showed up rarely, and on treatment they shrank or held steady.

This table comes from immunoSEQ multiplex PCR, and its TCRdb copy is limited to in-frame clones, with some not included. The profile shows fewer than 45,000 clones, around 70% of them singletons. V dropped 4 bases and J dropped 6 bases, with 16 bases sitting between them. The germline CDR1 and CDR2 sequences are SGHRS and YFSETQ. The CDR3 totals 14 residues. Concerning this clone: The antigen is unknown.

With cryopreserved PBMCs as the source, about 2.2 micrograms of genomic DNA went to TCR beta libraries. This clonotype originated in a human donor with chronic lymphocytic leukemia. The chain links TRBV5-1 to TRBJ1-1, with D unclear. The sample was PBMCs, taken at disease progression, from a patient treated with ibrutinib. The CDR3 nucleotides are TGCGCCAGCAGCCCCAATTGGGGTTTGGCTGAAGCTTTCTTT. Translated, it gives CASSPNWGLAEAFF.